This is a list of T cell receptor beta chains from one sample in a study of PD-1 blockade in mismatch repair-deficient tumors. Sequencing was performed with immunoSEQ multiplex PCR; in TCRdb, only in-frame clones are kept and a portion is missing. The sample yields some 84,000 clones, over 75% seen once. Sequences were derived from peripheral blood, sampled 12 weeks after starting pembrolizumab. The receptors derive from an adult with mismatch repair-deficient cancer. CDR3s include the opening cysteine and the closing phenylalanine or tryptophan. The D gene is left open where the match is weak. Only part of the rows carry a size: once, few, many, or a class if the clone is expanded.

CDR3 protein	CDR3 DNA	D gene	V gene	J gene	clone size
CASSTRQGLTDTQYF	TGTGCCAGCAGCACTCGACAGGGATTGACAGATACGCAGTATTTT	TRBD1	TRBV11-2	TRBJ2-3	-
CASSYPSETQYF	TGTGCCAGCAGCTACCCTTCGGAGACCCAGTACTTC	-	TRBV7-9	TRBJ2-5	-
CASSIVGQAQTEQYF	TGTGCCAGTAGTATAGTTGGACAGGCCCAGACCGAGCAGTACTTC	TRBD1	TRBV19	TRBJ2-7	-
CASSLSPGQNTEAFF	TGTGCCAGCAGTCTGTCCCCCGGACAGAACACTGAAGCTTTCTTT	-	TRBV27	TRBJ1-1	-
CASSQTPQANTGELFF	TGCGCCAGCAGCCAGACACCTCAAGCGAACACCGGGGAGCTGTTTTTT	-	TRBV4-3	TRBJ2-2	-
CASSEDLFGGPGEKLFF	TGTGCCAGCAGTGAAGACCTGTTCGGGGGGCCAGGTGAAAAACTGTTTTTT	-	TRBV6-1	TRBJ1-4	-
CASSWGVAGEDTQYF	TGTGCCAGCAGTTGGGGGGTAGCGGGAGAAGATACGCAGTATTTT	TRBD2	TRBV9	TRBJ2-3	-
CASSKERRGHNYGYTF	TGTGCCAGCAGCAAAGAGCGCAGGGGGCATAACTATGGCTACACCTTC	-	TRBV21-1	TRBJ1-2	-
CASRPVGVSTEAFF	TGTGCCAGCAGGCCGGTAGGGGTGAGCACTGAAGCTTTCTTT	-	TRBV27	TRBJ1-1	-
CASSSGGTNTEAFF	TGTGCCAGCAGCTCAGGGGGGACGAACACTGAAGCTTTCTTT	TRBD1	TRBV5-4	TRBJ1-1	-
CASSIGYGYTF	TGTGCCAGTAGTATCGGCTATGGCTACACCTTC	-	TRBV19	TRBJ1-2	-
CASSQGLAGASHEQFF	TGTGCCAGCAGCCAAGGCCTAGCGGGCGCTTCCCATGAGCAGTTCTTC	TRBD2	TRBV4-2	TRBJ2-1	-
CASSSTSGSRDEQFF	TGTGCCAGCAGCTCGACTAGCGGGAGTAGGGATGAGCAGTTCTTC	TRBD2	TRBV7-9	TRBJ2-1	-
CASSEAPGGGAIGGQFF	TGTGCCAGCAGTGAAGCTCCGGGCGGGGGCGCAATAGGAGGGCAGTTCTTC	-	TRBV6-1	TRBJ2-1	-
CASSLEGMRAGSNEQFF	TGTGCCAGCAGCTTAGAGGGTATGCGGGCAGGTTCCAATGAGCAGTTCTTC	-	TRBV11-3	TRBJ2-1	-
CAWNSGAGELFF	TGTGCCTGGAACTCTGGGGCCGGGGAGCTGTTTTTT	-	TRBV30	TRBJ2-2	-
CASSFRGWDVNQETQYF	TGTGCCAGCAGTTTCAGGGGGTGGGATGTGAACCAAGAGACCCAGTACTTC	TRBD1	TRBV27	TRBJ2-5	-
CASSRAWDRGFYEQYF	TGTGCCAGCAGCCGAGCGTGGGACAGGGGGTTTTACGAGCAGTACTTC	TRBD1	TRBV11-3	TRBJ2-7	-
CASSYSTSRNEQFF	TGTGCCAGCAGTTACTCAACTTCGCGAAATGAGCAGTTCTTC	-	TRBV6-5	TRBJ2-1	-
CASSRGGQGKNEQFF	TGTGCCAGTAGTAGGGGGGGACAGGGGAAAAATGAGCAGTTCTTC	TRBD1	TRBV19	TRBJ2-1	-
CASSPPGQGLYEQYF	TGTGCCAGCAGCCCCCCGGGACAGGGGCTTTACGAGCAGTACTTC	TRBD1	TRBV9	TRBJ2-7	-
CASSLQDNTEAFF	TGTGCCAGCAGCTTACAGGATAACACTGAAGCTTTCTTT	-	TRBV7-6	TRBJ1-1	-
CASSSKNQVTEAFF	TGTGCCAGCAGCTCCAAAAACCAGGTCACTGAAGCTTTCTTT	-	TRBV7-8	TRBJ1-1	-
CASTGQETQYF	TGTGCCAGCACAGGGCAAGAGACCCAGTACTTC	-	TRBV6-1	TRBJ2-5	-
CAWSAGGSQYEQYF	TGTGCCTGGAGTGCGGGGGGGTCCCAATACGAGCAGTACTTC	TRBD2	TRBV30	TRBJ2-7	-
CASSLGLAGEISYEQYF	TGTGCCAGCAGCTTAGGGTTAGCGGGAGAGATTTCCTACGAGCAGTACTTC	TRBD2	TRBV7-8	TRBJ2-7	few
CASSGGTDFNQPQHF	TGTGCCAGCAGTGGTGGGACAGACTTTAATCAGCCCCAGCATTTT	TRBD1	TRBV6-1	TRBJ1-5	-
CASSDRGQETQYF	TGTGCCAGCAGTGATCGGGGCCAAGAGACCCAGTACTTC	-	TRBV6-1	TRBJ2-5	-
CASSWEGARGANVLTF	TGCGCCAGCAGCTGGGAGGGGGCGCGAGGGGCCAACGTCCTGACTTTC	-	TRBV5-1	TRBJ2-6	-
CASSFGGVRTDTQYF	TGTGCCAGCAGCTTCGGGGGAGTAAGGACAGATACGCAGTATTTT	-	TRBV7-2	TRBJ2-3	-
CASSRNNEQFF	TGTGCCAGCAGCCGAAACAATGAGCAGTTCTTC	-	TRBV7-2	TRBJ2-1	-
CASSRTGTRSSYEQYF	TGTGCCAGCAGCCGCACCGGGACTAGGAGCTCCTACGAGCAGTACTTC	TRBD2	TRBV5-6	TRBJ2-7	once
CASSVRLAGSSYNEQFF	TGTGCCAGCAGTGTTCGACTAGCGGGGAGCTCCTACAATGAGCAGTTCTTC	TRBD2	TRBV6-1	TRBJ2-1	-
CASSLIRGAGNEQFF	TGTGCCAGCTCTCTTATACGGGGCGCGGGTAATGAGCAGTTCTTC	-	TRBV18	TRBJ2-1	-
CAGPGLAGARGYNEQFF	TGTGCCGGGCCCGGACTAGCGGGAGCCCGGGGATACAATGAGCAGTTCTTC	TRBD2	TRBV7-6	TRBJ2-1	-
CASSIQGLSTDTQYF	TGTGCCAGTAGTATACAGGGGCTTAGCACAGATACGCAGTATTTT	-	TRBV19	TRBJ2-3	-
CASSMGQGRAGELFF	TGTGCCAGTAGTATGGGTCAGGGGCGGGCCGGGGAGCTGTTTTTT	-	TRBV19	TRBJ2-2	-
CAISGPGGGNHPSGANVLTF	TGTGCCATCAGTGGCCCCGGGGGGGGGAATCACCCCTCTGGGGCCAACGTCCTGACTTTC	TRBD2	TRBV10-3	TRBJ2-6	-
CASIDRDGYTF	TGTGCCAGCATCGACAGGGATGGCTACACCTTC	TRBD1	TRBV25-1	TRBJ1-2	-
CASSSSNTGELFF	TGTGCCAGCAGCTCGTCGAACACCGGGGAGCTGTTTTTT	-	TRBV7-8	TRBJ2-2	-
CASSHTIRISYNEQFF	TGTGCCAGCAGTCATACAATCAGAATCTCCTACAATGAGCAGTTCTTC	-	TRBV5-6	TRBJ2-1	-
CASSLAYGRLGMGDEQFF	TGTGCCAGCAGCTTAGCATACGGGAGACTTGGGATGGGGGATGAGCAGTTCTTC	-	TRBV7-9	TRBJ2-1	-
CASSTTGPGNTIYF	TGCGCCAGCAGCACGACAGGGCCTGGAAACACCATATATTTT	TRBD1	TRBV5-1	TRBJ1-3	-